The following is a TCR beta chain sequence with its context. The CDR3 loop spans 12 amino acids. The germline gives CDR1 SGHTA, CDR2 FQGNSA. Trimming removed 6 bases from V and 8 bases from J; junction bases left unmatched: 3. Constant-region reverse primers amplified full-length variable regions, followed by semi-nested Nested Universal Primer A PCR. TCRdb reanalysed the 5' RACE reads using MiXCR and keeps one entry per CDR3 protein. The data hold 45,000 to 55,000 distinct CDR3 sequences, with 24% observed a single time. The receptor comes from a female donor with breast cancer. The J gene is TRBJ2-4, the V gene TRBV7-2, with TRBD2 identical over 8 bases. Sample: tumor-infiltrating naive CD4+ T cells sorted from the breast tumor. The subset is: naive CD4+ T cells, CD4+CD45RA+CD25-. CDR3 region: CASRGAGDIQYF. CDR3 DNA sequence: TGTGCCAGCAGGGGAGCGGGGGACATTCAGTACTTC.